These 19 T cell receptor beta chains originate from one sample sequenced in a study of T cell clonotyping in hematopoietic cell transplantation. Clones were sequenced by immunoSEQ multiplex PCR, and TCRdb holds only the in-frame ones, with some missing. Here the sample spans approximately 42,000 clones, 75% to 90% being singletons. Time point denoted: recipient sample about 28 days before transplant, after cytoreduction. This material consisted of peripheral blood mononuclear cells, taken before stem cell transplant. The source is a man in his sixties with acute myeloid leukemia. Some clones in this sample may be carry-over from other donors' samples.

The V and J genes are TRBV5-1 and TRBJ1-1; D unclear. This CDR3 has 17 residues. The V end was cut by 0 bases, the J end by 2 bases, with 17 bases between. The germline V gene has CDR1 SGHRS and CDR2 YFSETQ. The CDR3 protein is CASSLGLGGILNTEAFF. CDR3 in DNA: TGCGCCAGCAGCTTGGGGCTGGGTGGAATACTAAACACTGAAGCTTTCTTT. The full variable domain, in which reference TRBV5-1 and TRBJ1-1 provide the parts outside the CDR3, is KAGVTQTPRYLIKTRGQQVTLSCSPISGHRSVSWYQQTPGQGLQFLFEYFSETQRNKGNFPGRFSGRQFSNSRSEMNVSTLELGDSALYLCASSLGLGGILNTEAFFGQGTRLTVV.

J is TRBJ1-1 and V is TRBV4-2, with 10 bases aligning to TRBD1. This CDR3 is built from 15 residues. Germline V lookup: CDR1 LGHNA, CDR2 YNFKEQ. J was trimmed by 4 bases and V by 4 bases; bases with no gene match: 6. This CDR3 reads CASSPGDRGGTEAFF. The CDR3 nucleotides are TGTGCCAGCAGCCCCGGGGACAGGGGAGGCACTGAAGCTTTCTTT.

This clone was seen a few times. This CDR3 reads CASRGTANYGYTF. Here the CDR3 DNA reads TGTGCCAGCAGAGGGACAGCCAACTATGGCTACACCTTC. The chain carries TRBV27 and TRBJ1-2; 7 positions match TRBD1. J was trimmed by 2 bases and V by 6 bases; bases with no gene match: 3. The CDR3 has 13 amino acids. CDR1 and CDR2 from the germline V gene are MNHEY and SMNVEV (reference sequence).

The chain uses TRBV25-1 and TRBJ1-1; D is ambiguous. Trimming removed 1 base at V and 4 bases at J, with 10 bases between. The germline gives CDR1 MGHDK, CDR2 SYGVNS. The CDR3 has 14 residues. CDR3 region: CASSELRVGTEAFF. The DNA of the CDR3 is TGTGCCAGCAGTGAATTGAGGGTCGGCACTGAAGCTTTCTTT. Using reference TRBV25-1 and TRBJ1-1 for the parts outside the CDR3, the full variable domain is EADIYQTPRYLVIGTGKKITLECSQTMGHDKMYWYQQDPGMELHLIHYSYGVNSTEKGDLSSESTVSRIRTEHFPLTLESARPSHTSQYLCASSELRVGTEAFFGQGTRLTVV.

A few counts support this clone. V is TRBV27 and J is TRBJ2-3; perhaps TRBD2 as D (7 bases). Trimming shortened V by 1 base and J by 0 bases, and 20 bases separated the two germline ends. From germline, CDR1 is MNHEY and CDR2 SMNVEV (reference sequence). The CDR3 consists of 19 residues. CDR3 DNA: TGTGCCAGCAGTTTATGGGGGGGCGGGGCCCGCTCTAGCACAGATACGCAGTATTTT. Amino acids: CASSLWGGGARSSTDTQYF.

This clone was counted between two and nine times. The V call is TRBV28, the J call TRBJ1-5; no reliable D call. The CDR3 has 17 residues. The ends were cut back, 5 bases at V and 0 bases at J, with 17 bases in the middle. The germline V gene encodes CDR1 MDHEN and CDR2 SYDVKM. CDR3 in amino acids: CASSEPKGVYSNQPQHF. CDR3 coding DNA: TGTGCCAGCAGTGAACCCAAAGGTGTTTATAGCAATCAGCCCCAGCATTTT.

The V and J genes are TRBV7-2 and TRBJ2-2; 13 bases map to TRBD2. Trimming cost V 5 bases and J 6 bases; bases outside gene matches: 6. Germline assignment: CDR1 SGHTA and CDR2 FQGNSA. The CDR3 is 16 amino acids. CDR3 bases: TGTGCCAGCAGCCGAACTAGCGGGGGGGCCGCCGGGGAGCTGTTTTTT. Translating it yields CASSRTSGGAAGELFF.

This chain links TRBV5-6 with TRBJ2-5, with 9 bases that match TRBD2. The junction had 10 bases not matched to a gene; V was cut back by 7 bases and J by 0 bases. This CDR3 region has 16 residues. Germline V lookup: CDR1 SGHDT, CDR2 YYEEEE. The CDR3 nucleotides read TGTGCCAGCGCACTAGGCCTAGCGGGGCACCAAGAGACCCAGTACTTC. Its translation: CASALGLAGHQETQYF.

The chain is built from TRBV19 and TRBJ2-5; 10 bases map to TRBD2. Losses at the gene ends were 5 bases for V and 4 bases for J; bases not matched to a gene: 7. Germline assignment: CDR1 LNHDA and CDR2 SQIVND (reference sequence). The CDR3 spans 15 residues. The CDR3 sequence is CASSAPGLAPETQYF. CDR3 coding DNA: TGTGCCAGTAGTGCCCCGGGACTAGCGCCAGAGACCCAGTACTTC. The full variable domain, completed using reference TRBV19 and TRBJ2-5, is DGGITQSPKYLFRKEGQNVTLSCEQNLNHDAMYWYRQDPGQGLRLIYYSQIVNDFQKGDIAEGYSVSREKKESFPLTVTSAQKNPTAFYLCASSAPGLAPETQYFGPGTRLLVL.

This rearrangement joins TRBV6-1 to TRBJ1-6, with D hard to call. The CDR3 is made up of 14 amino acids. The germline V and J ends were trimmed by 7 bases and 6 bases, with 13 bases remaining between them. Germline values: CDR1 MNHNS, CDR2 SASEGT. Here the CDR3 DNA reads TGTGCCAGCACCGTGGAGGGTCTTAATTCACCCCTCCACTTT. This codes for CASTVEGLNSPLHF.

This clone has a handful of counts. V usage is TRBV10-3 and J usage is TRBJ1-6, with 7 bases aligning to TRBD1. The germline gives CDR1 ENHRY, CDR2 SYGVKD. The CDR3 runs to 14 residues. The ends lost 6 bases at V and 6 bases at J; junction bases unmatched: 5. The CDR3: CAIRRQGGNSPLHF. CDR3 coding DNA: TGTGCCATCAGAAGACAGGGCGGTAATTCACCCCTCCACTTT.

This clone has just one count. This rearrangement joins TRBV27 to TRBJ2-7; TRBD1 matches at 8 bases. Germline V gene data show CDR1 as MNHEY and CDR2 as SMNVEV (reference sequence). The CDR3 length is 15 residues. V was clipped by 6 bases and J by 1 base; unmatched bases: 8. The CDR3 loop reads CASRTTRGLSYEQYF. The CDR3 bases are TGTGCCAGCAGAACCACCAGGGGGCTTTCCTACGAGCAGTACTTC.

The chain is built from TRBV2 and TRBJ1-1; no reliable D call. The CDR3 runs to 16 residues. The V gene's germline CDR1 is SNHLY and CDR2 FYNNEI. V was clipped by 4 bases and J by 0 bases, with 15 bases between them. CDR3 loop: CASSVGYSVMNTEAFF. In nucleotides, the CDR3 is TGTGCCAGCAGTGTTGGTTACAGTGTAATGAACACTGAAGCTTTCTTT.

The rearrangement links TRBV28 to TRBJ1-4; TRBD1 agrees at 7 bases. The germline CDR1 and CDR2 sequences are MDHEN and SYDVKM. The CDR3 sequence is 15 residues long. J was trimmed by 0 bases and V by 5 bases; bases with no gene match: 3. CDR3 residues: CASSNQGATNEKLFF. For the CDR3, the DNA is TGTGCCAGCAGTAACCAGGGGGCAACTAATGAAAAACTGTTTTTT.

The V and J genes are TRBV4-2 and TRBJ1-3; D is unresolved. The CDR3 covers 17 residues. V was clipped by 3 bases and J by 0 bases, with 15 bases between them. Germline V lookup: CDR1 LGHNA, CDR2 YNFKEQ. CDR3 protein: CASSQVLQQNSGNTIYF. The CDR3 DNA is TGTGCCAGCAGCCAGGTTCTCCAGCAAAACTCTGGAAACACCATATATTTT.

There are a few counts of this clone. The CDR3 DNA sequence: TGTGCCAGTGAGGGACAGGGGTTCGGCTACACCTTC. Protein product: CASEGQGFGYTF. The chain combines TRBV2 with TRBJ1-2; the match to TRBD1 covers 10 bases. The length of the CDR3 is 12 residues. Germline V gene sequence: CDR1 SNHLY, CDR2 FYNNEI. J was trimmed by 8 bases and V by 9 bases; bases with no gene match: 6.

V is TRBV28 and J is TRBJ1-5, with 9 bases identical to TRBD1. CDR1 is MDHEN, CDR2 SYDVKM, per germline. J was trimmed by 3 bases and V by 4 bases; bases with no gene match: 4. CDR3 length: 15 amino acids. CDR3 amino acids: CASSYGDRDNQPQHF. CDR3 coding DNA: TGTGCCAGCAGTTACGGGGACAGGGACAATCAGCCCCAGCATTTT.

The genes are TRBV28 and TRBJ1-1; no reliable D call. CDR1 is MDHEN and CDR2 is SYDVKM in the germline V gene. Trimming pared 3 bases from V and 0 bases from J, leaving 2 bases between. The length of the CDR3 is 12 residues. CDR3 residues: CASSLVNTEAFF. The CDR3 DNA reads TGTGCCAGCAGTTTGGTGAACACTGAAGCTTTCTTT.

The CDR3 protein is CASSSSGTDRNTIYF. CDR3 sequence (DNA): TGTGCCAGCAGCTCTTCCGGGACTGATCGAAACACCATATATTTT. This chain joins TRBV7-3 and TRBJ1-3, with D possibly being TRBD1 (5 bases). The CDR3 spans 15 residues. Looked up from germline, CDR1 is SGHTA and CDR2 is FQGTGA. Trimming stripped 4 bases from V and 5 bases from J, with 15 bases between.